This T cell receptor (beta chain) was obtained from a study of read filtering for tumor transcriptome and immune sequencing. Across the whole study: After DNase treatment, RNA was made into whole-transcriptome libraries. Per sample, TCR-region reads ranged about 4.05 to 11 million by IR-seq, roughly 75 to 1273 by RNA-seq. Overall study findings and caveats: Without single-read clonotypes, shared clonotype proportions correlated more between IR-seq and RNA-seq.

V lost 8 bases and J 2 bases, leaving 17 bases between the germline ends. Germline V gene lookup returns CDR1 MNHEY and CDR2 SVGEGT. This CDR3 has 15 amino acids. The library was built from 400 to 500 ng RNA with molecular barcoded adaptors for alpha/delta and beta/gamma chains. Using its own MiXCR run on the reads, TCRdb lists one record per CDR3 protein. The sample holds 35,000 to 50,000 distinct CDR3 sequences; about 20% are singletons and the top ten take 37%. A note on this clonotype: Its antigen remains unknown.

The specimen sequenced was a population of CD138-negative cells sorted from bone marrow. V gene TRBV6-2 or TRBV6-3 combines with J gene TRBJ2-3; D may be TRBD2 (5 bases). The clonotype originates from a donor at least 40 years old with multiple myeloma. CDR3 protein: CASGQLEPTTDTQYF. DNA of the CDR3: TGTGCCAGCGGTCAACTAGAACCCACCACAGATACGCAGTATTTT.